The 4 T cell receptor beta chains listed next were all sequenced from one sample in a study of CD4 T cells in relation to SARS-CoV-2 and coronaviruses. Profiled with immunoSEQ multiplex PCR; TCRdb holds only in-frame clones, not every one. The data show 68,000 or so clones, with just over 90% seen just once and about 0.23% held by the top ten. Before the COVID-19 pandemic, during about 2011-2019, CD4+ T cells were taken from unexposed donors. The sequenced sample was naive CD4+ T cells from PBMCs. Subset described: naive CD4+ T cells isolated by negative enrichment. Source of these receptors: a human donor in good health.

The chain carries TRBV12-3 or TRBV12-4 and TRBJ2-5; D unresolved. The CDR3 totals 12 residues. The V and J ends lost 5 bases and 5 bases respectively, with 9 bases between them. CDR3 in amino acids: CASSTSVETQYF. The CDR3 bases are TGTGCCAGCAGTACGAGTGTCGAGACCCAGTACTTC.

This chain uses TRBV9 with TRBJ1-2, with 7 bases lining up with TRBD1. V lost 2 bases to trimming and J lost 4 bases; unmatched junction nucleotides: 11. This CDR3 has 16 amino acids. The germline V gene has CDR1 SGDLS and CDR2 YYNGEE. The CDR3 loop reads CASSVSPAGGIYGYTF. The DNA for the CDR3 is TGTGCCAGCAGCGTGTCTCCGGCAGGGGGGATCTATGGCTACACCTTC.

CDR3 sequence: CSASSAREQYF. DNA of the CDR3: TGCAGTGCTAGTTCCGCGCGGGAGCAGTACTTC. V gene TRBV20-1 combines with J gene TRBJ2-7; D ambiguous. V lost 3 bases to trimming and J lost 7 bases, with 10 bases between them. Germline V gives CDR1 DFQATT, CDR2 SNEGSKA (reference sequence). CDR3 size: 11 residues.

This chain links TRBV7-3 with TRBJ2-5; D call uncertain. With 0 bases removed from V and 2 bases from J, the gap between germline ends came to 7 bases. This CDR3 contains 14 residues. CDR1 and CDR2 from the germline V gene are SGHTA and FQGTGA. CDR3 loop: CASSLTAQQETQYF. CDR3 in DNA: TGTGCCAGCAGCTTAACAGCACAGCAAGAGACCCAGTACTTC.